Described below is a single T cell receptor beta chain sequence and its context. This entry belongs to a study of blood T cell repertoires in COVID-19. Study-level background: PBMCs, B-cell-depleted T cells, or T cells provided the cDNA or gDNA that made up the material.

Clones were read by immunoSEQ multiplex PCR, and TCRdb kept only the in-frame ones, dropping some. Here the sample spans 200,000 to 300,000 clones, 85% being singletons. Between the trimmed V and J ends, which lost 1 base and 0 bases, there was a span of 10 bases. Germline CDR1 is LGHNT and CDR2 is FRNRAP. There are 17 residues in the CDR3. The genes are TRBV12-5 and TRBJ1-6; D ambiguous. The specimen was peripheral blood. The receptor comes from a woman aged 55-69 years with active or convalescent COVID-19. CDR3 nucleotides: TGTGCTAGTGGTTTGGATTCTAGGAGCTCCTATAATTCACCCCTCCACTTT. Encoded protein: CASGLDSRSSYNSPLHF.